One sample yielded the 21 T cell receptor beta chains listed below, sequenced in a study of T-cell reconstitution after alpha-beta-depleted transplantation in children. Preparing the TCRbeta library involved the use of unique molecular identifiers. In TCRdb, the PCR reads were re-called with MiXCR into one record per CDR3 protein. The sample records 580,000 or so distinct CDR3 sequences, more than 20% being singletons. The sample here was PBMCs, mostly from graft donor cells, taken 360 days after TCRalphabeta/CD19-depleted stem cell transplant. Receptors were obtained from a boy in the first two years of life who had a stem cell transplant for acute myeloid leukemia, so the T cells may come from the graft donor.

This clonotype was recorded many times. The J gene is TRBJ2-7, the V gene TRBV11-2, with D possibly TRBD2 on 6 matching bases. In germline, CDR1 is SGHAT, CDR2 FQNNGV. Trimming took 5 bases from V and 3 from J, leaving 8 bases between them. The CDR3 is 12 amino acids. The CDR3 is CASSGGGYEQYF. DNA for the CDR3: TGTGCCAGCAGCGGGGGAGGCTACGAGCAGTACTTC.

The chain combines TRBV20-1 with TRBJ2-1, with 10 bases aligning to TRBD2. The CDR3 is made up of 16 amino acids. The V gene end was trimmed by 0 bases and the J gene end by 3 bases; junction bases not matched to a gene: 5. Germline V gives CDR1 DFQATT, CDR2 SNEGSKA (reference sequence). The CDR3 nucleotides are TGCAGTGCTAGAGATCAGCGGGGGGGCCACTACAATGAGCAGTTCTTC. Translation gives CSARDQRGGHYNEQFF.

This clonotype was counted between two and nine times. The chain uses TRBV20-1 and TRBJ2-2, with a weak D call TRBD2 (6 bases). With 0 bases removed from V and 0 bases from J, the gap between germline ends came to 17 bases. This CDR3 region has 18 residues. Germline V gene sequence: CDR1 DFQATT, CDR2 SNEGSKA (reference sequence). The CDR3 region has the DNA TGCAGTGCTAGAGATGCCTCTAGGGGACTCGCGAACACCGGGGAGCTGTTTTTT. Encoded protein: CSARDASRGLANTGELFF.

This CDR3 is CATSDPRDFPTDTQYF. The CDR3 DNA reads as TGTGCCACCAGTGATCCCCGGGACTTCCCCACAGATACGCAGTATTTT. The chain has TRBV24-1 and TRBJ2-3; maybe TRBD2 (6 bases). V lost 3 bases to trimming and J lost 2 bases, with 14 bases between them. The CDR3 consists of 16 residues. CDR1 and CDR2 (germline): KGHDR, SFDVKD.

This clonotype occurred many times. The CDR3, as DNA: TGCAGCGTTGAATTCAGGGGGTGGAGCTACAATGAGCAGTTCTTC. Its protein is CSVEFRGWSYNEQFF. The gene calls are TRBV29-1 and TRBJ2-1; 7 bases map to TRBD1. The CDR3 loop spans 15 amino acids. V lost 2 bases to trimming and J lost 3 bases; unmatched junction nucleotides: 7. Germline loops: CDR1 SQVTM, CDR2 ANQGSEA.

The chain recombines TRBV11-2 with TRBJ2-1, with D maybe TRBD2 (6 bases). The CDR3 spans 18 residues. CDR1 and CDR2 from the germline V gene are SGHAT and FQNNGV. Between the trimmed V and J ends, which lost 3 bases and 0 bases, there was a span of 18 bases. The CDR3 region is CASSFGLLALSSYNEQFF. In DNA, the CDR3 is TGTGCCAGCAGCTTCGGGTTACTAGCCCTAAGCTCCTACAATGAGCAGTTCTTC.

The V gene is TRBV20-1, the J gene TRBJ1-1, with D possibly TRBD1 on 6 matching bases. From germline, CDR1 is DFQATT and CDR2 SNEGSKA (reference sequence). The length of the CDR3 is 12 residues. CDR3: CRGTTGNTEAFF. The DNA of the CDR3 is TGCAGGGGGACAACAGGGAACACTGAAGCTTTCTTT.

The rearrangement uses TRBV28 and TRBJ2-1, with D hard to call. Germline CDR1 and CDR2: MDHEN and SYDVKM. Deletions cut 4 bases from V and 8 bases from J, with 15 bases between. This CDR3 is built from 14 residues. For the CDR3, the DNA is TGTGCCAGCAGTTCCACTTGGGGTAAGGATGAGCAGTTCTTC. It translates to CASSSTWGKDEQFF.

The chain is built from TRBV5-8 and TRBJ2-4; D unclear. V was shortened by 0 bases and J by 2 bases, with 12 bases between the two germline ends. CDR1 and CDR2 from the germline V gene are SGHTS and YDEGEE. The CDR3 contains 16 residues. CDR3 loop: CASSLVVGGTKNIQYF. DNA of the CDR3: TGTGCCAGCAGCTTGGTGGTGGGTGGTACCAAAAACATTCAGTACTTC.

The chain couples TRBV12-3 or TRBV12-4 to TRBJ1-2; the D is unclear. The CDR3 is made up of 13 amino acids. V lost 8 bases, J lost 4 bases, and 14 bases lay in between. CDR3 nucleotides: TGTGCCAGCTATACTAAACGCGGCTATGGCTACACCTTC. Its translation is CASYTKRGYGYTF.

This clonotype was picked up many times. The chain carries TRBV29-1 and TRBJ1-1; tentative D call: TRBD1 (5 bases). Trimming removed 6 bases at V and 1 base at J, with 12 bases between. In germline, CDR1 is SQVTM, CDR2 ANQGSEA. The CDR3 is 13 residues long. Here the CDR3 DNA reads TGCAGCGTCGACCCGACAGAGAACACTGAAGCTTTCTTT. Protein: CSVDPTENTEAFF.

This clonotype was picked up a small number of times. The chain couples TRBV6-5 to TRBJ1-6, with D possibly being TRBD1 (5 bases). This CDR3 region has 15 residues. Between the trimmed V and J ends, which lost 0 bases and 10 bases, there was a span of 13 bases. The V gene's germline CDR1 is MNHEY and CDR2 SVGAGI. In nucleotides, the CDR3 is TGTGCCAGCAGTTACTCAGGTCAGGGAGGGTCACCCCTCCACTTT. Translation: CASSYSGQGGSPLHF.

This clonotype was counted only a few times. The chain uses TRBV20-1 and TRBJ2-7; D ambiguous. Germline V gene data show CDR1 as DFQATT and CDR2 as SNEGSKA (reference sequence). The germline V and J ends were trimmed by 6 bases and 2 bases, with 14 bases remaining between them. CDR3 length: 13 amino acids. For the CDR3, the DNA is TGCAGTGCATTCACCGGGCTTACCTACGAGCAGTACGTC. Protein sequence: CSAFTGLTYEQYV.

This clonotype was seen a handful of times. The chain has TRBV29-1 and TRBJ1-4; the D gene is possibly TRBD1 (5 bases). The CDR3 has 13 residues. CDR1 and CDR2 (germline): SQVTM, ANQGSEA. Trimming removed 4 bases from V and 2 bases from J, with 8 bases in between. DNA of the CDR3: TGCAGCGTTGGGGGACTGACTAATGAAAAACTGTTTTTT. Translation: CSVGGLTNEKLFF.

The chain has TRBV7-9 and TRBJ1-1, with no clear D. CDR3 length: 13 residues. Trimming pared 5 bases from V and 1 base from J, leaving 8 bases between. Germline loops: CDR1 SEHNR, CDR2 FQNEAQ (reference sequence). CDR3 DNA sequence: TGTGCCAGCAGCACCCAGGAGAACACTGAAGCTTTCTTT. The encoded protein is CASSTQENTEAFF.

This clonotype was seen repeatedly, ten times or more. CDR3 sequence reads: CASSESPVDSGNTIYF. Here the CDR3 DNA reads TGTGCCAGCAGTGAATCTCCCGTGGACTCTGGAAACACCATATATTTT. V is TRBV6-1 and J is TRBJ1-3; D gene uncertain. Trimming pared 2 bases from V and 0 bases from J, leaving 11 bases between. Germline assignment: CDR1 MNHNS and CDR2 SASEGT. This CDR3 comprises 16 residues.

This clonotype showed up many times. This chain connects TRBV6-2 or TRBV6-3 to TRBJ2-2; TRBD2 matches 8 bases. CDR3 length: 15 amino acids. CDR1 is MNHEY and CDR2 is SVGEGT in the germline V gene. V lost 6 bases and J lost 2; bases outside the gene matches: 5. This chain's CDR3 is CASRSGGFNTGELFF. CDR3 coding DNA: TGTGCCAGCAGGAGCGGGGGTTTCAACACCGGGGAGCTGTTTTTT.

This clonotype occurred a few times. The V gene is TRBV7-9, the J gene TRBJ2-2; D is unclear. CDR3 size: 16 residues. Germline CDR1 and CDR2: SEHNR and FQNEAQ (reference sequence). Deletions cut 1 base from V and 2 bases from J, with 11 bases between. As DNA, the CDR3 is TGTGCCAGCAGCTTAGGGGCGTCCCTAAACACCGGGGAGCTGTTTTTT. Translating it yields CASSLGASLNTGELFF.

This clonotype was picked up many times. The V gene is TRBV6-5, the J gene TRBJ2-2; the D gene could be TRBD1 or TRBD2 (6 bases each). Germline V lookup: CDR1 MNHEY, CDR2 SVGAGI. V lost 8 bases to trimming and J lost 8 bases, with 21 bases between them. The CDR3 sequence is 15 residues long. The CDR3 sequence: CASGSTGLQGGELFF. CDR3 DNA sequence: TGTGCCAGCGGCTCAACCGGACTACAGGGTGGGGAGCTGTTTTTT.

The chain uses TRBV27 and TRBJ1-6; 7 bases align to TRBD1. This CDR3 is 14 amino acids long. Germline CDR1 is MNHEY and CDR2 is SMNVEV (reference sequence). Germline trimming cut 6 bases from V and 9 bases from J; bases unmatched to any gene: 8. CDR3 sequence reads: CASREGARSSPLHF. DNA for the CDR3: TGTGCCAGCAGAGAGGGGGCGCGTTCTTCACCCCTCCACTTT.

The chain couples TRBV25-1 to TRBJ2-5; D perhaps matches TRBD2 (6 bases). The CDR3 has 15 amino acids. Between the trimmed V and J ends, which lost 3 bases and 1 base, there was a span of 12 bases. The germline V gene encodes CDR1 MGHDK and CDR2 SYGVNS. The chain's CDR3 is CASSESLGGQETQYF. The CDR3 coding sequence is TGTGCCAGCAGTGAGAGTTTGGGGGGCCAAGAGACCCAGTACTTC. Based on the CDR3 plus reference TRBV25-1 and TRBJ2-5, the full variable domain is EADIYQTPRYLVIGTGKKITLECSQTMGHDKMYWYQQDPGMELHLIHYSYGVNSTEKGDLSSESTVSRIRTEHFPLTLESARPSHTSQYLCASSESLGGQETQYFGPGTRLLVL.